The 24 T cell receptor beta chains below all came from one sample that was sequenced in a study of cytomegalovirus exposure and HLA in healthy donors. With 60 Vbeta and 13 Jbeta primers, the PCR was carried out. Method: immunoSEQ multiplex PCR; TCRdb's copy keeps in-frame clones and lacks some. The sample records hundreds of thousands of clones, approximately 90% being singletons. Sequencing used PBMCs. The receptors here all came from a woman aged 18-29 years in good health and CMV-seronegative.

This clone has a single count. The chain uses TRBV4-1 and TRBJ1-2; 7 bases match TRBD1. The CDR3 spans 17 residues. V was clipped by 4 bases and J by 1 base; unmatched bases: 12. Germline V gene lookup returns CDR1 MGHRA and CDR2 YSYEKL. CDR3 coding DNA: TGCGCCAGCAGCCGGAACAGGGGAGAGGGATTTAACTATGGCTACACCTTC. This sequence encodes CASSRNRGEGFNYGYTF.

CDR3 protein: CASRTSGRYEQYF. In DNA form, the CDR3 reads TGTGCCAGCAGGACTAGCGGGAGGTACGAGCAGTACTTC. The rearrangement uses TRBV11-3 and TRBJ2-5; 13 bases match TRBD2. Matching the DNA end better, TRBJ2-7 makes the J call doubtful. CDR1 and CDR2 from the germline V gene are SGHNT and YENEEA. The CDR3 extends over 13 amino acids.

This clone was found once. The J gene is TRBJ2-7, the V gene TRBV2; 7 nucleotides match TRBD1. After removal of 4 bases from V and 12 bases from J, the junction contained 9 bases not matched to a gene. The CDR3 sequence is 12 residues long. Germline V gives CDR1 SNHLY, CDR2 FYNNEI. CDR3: CASSVYGAGGYF. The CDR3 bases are TGTGCCAGCAGTGTGTACGGGGCAGGGGGGTACTTC.

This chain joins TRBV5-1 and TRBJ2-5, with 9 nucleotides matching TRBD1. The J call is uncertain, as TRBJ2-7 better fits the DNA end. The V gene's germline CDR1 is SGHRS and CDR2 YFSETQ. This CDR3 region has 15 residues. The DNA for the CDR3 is TGCGCCAGCAGCACCCCCGGGACAGGGAAGAACGAGCAGTACTTC. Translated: CASSTPGTGKNEQYF.

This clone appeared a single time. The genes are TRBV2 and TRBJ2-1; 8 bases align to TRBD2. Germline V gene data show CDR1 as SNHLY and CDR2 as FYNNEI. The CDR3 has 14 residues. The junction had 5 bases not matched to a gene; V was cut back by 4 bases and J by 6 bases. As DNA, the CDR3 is TGTGCCAGCAGTGTGAGAGCGGGAGCCAATGAGCAGTTCTTC. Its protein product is CASSVRAGANEQFF.

The chain's CDR3 is CASSFPGYEQYF. The CDR3 region has the DNA TGTGCCAGCAGCTTTCCGGGATACGAGCAGTACTTC. This chain links TRBV11-2 with TRBJ2-7; tentatively, D is TRBD2 (5 bases). The CDR3 runs 12 residues. Germline CDR1 and CDR2: SGHAT and FQNNGV. Trimming took off 3 bases at V and 4 bases at J, with 7 bases between the two ends.

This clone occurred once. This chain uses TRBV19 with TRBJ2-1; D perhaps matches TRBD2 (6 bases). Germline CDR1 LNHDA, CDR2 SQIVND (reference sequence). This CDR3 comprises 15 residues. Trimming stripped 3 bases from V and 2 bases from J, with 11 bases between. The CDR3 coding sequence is TGTGCCAGTAGTATCCCCGGGAGCGCCTACAATGAGCAGTTCTTC. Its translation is CASSIPGSAYNEQFF.

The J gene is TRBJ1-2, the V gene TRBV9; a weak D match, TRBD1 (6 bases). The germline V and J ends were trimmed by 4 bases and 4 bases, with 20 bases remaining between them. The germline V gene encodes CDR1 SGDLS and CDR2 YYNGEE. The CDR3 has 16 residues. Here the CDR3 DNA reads TGTGCCAGCAGCCCCGAAGGGGGAATTAACCCCTATGGCTACACCTTC. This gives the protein CASSPEGGINPYGYTF.

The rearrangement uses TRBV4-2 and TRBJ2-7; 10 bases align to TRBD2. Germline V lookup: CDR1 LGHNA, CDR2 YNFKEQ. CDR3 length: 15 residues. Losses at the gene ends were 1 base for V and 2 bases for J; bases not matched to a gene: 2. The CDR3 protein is CASSQVAGGPYEQYF. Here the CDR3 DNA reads TGTGCCAGCAGCCAAGTAGCGGGAGGACCCTACGAGCAGTACTTC.

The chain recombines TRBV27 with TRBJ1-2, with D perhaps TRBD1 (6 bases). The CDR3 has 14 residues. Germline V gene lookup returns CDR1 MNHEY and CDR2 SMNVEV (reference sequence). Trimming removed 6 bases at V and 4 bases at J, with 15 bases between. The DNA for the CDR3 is TGTGCCAGCAGCGTAGGGGGGGGTTTCTATGGCTACACCTTC. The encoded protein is CASSVGGGFYGYTF.

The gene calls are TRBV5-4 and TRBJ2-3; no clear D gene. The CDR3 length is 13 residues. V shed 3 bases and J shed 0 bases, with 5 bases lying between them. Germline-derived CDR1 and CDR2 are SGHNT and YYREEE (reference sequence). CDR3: CASSSGSTDTQYF. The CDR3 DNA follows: TGTGCCAGCAGCTCGGGTAGCACAGATACGCAGTATTTT.

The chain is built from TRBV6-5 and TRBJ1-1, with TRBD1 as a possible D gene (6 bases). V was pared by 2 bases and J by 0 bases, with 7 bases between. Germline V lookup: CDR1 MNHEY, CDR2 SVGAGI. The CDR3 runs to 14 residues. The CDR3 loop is CASSYDRLNTEAFF. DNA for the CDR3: TGTGCCAGCAGTTACGACAGGCTGAACACTGAAGCTTTCTTT.

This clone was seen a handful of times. CDR3 coding DNA: TGTGCCAGCAGCTTACGGGGGGAAGAGACCCAGTACTTC. As protein: CASSLRGEETQYF. This chain uses TRBV7-8 with TRBJ2-5; 7 bases agree with TRBD2. V was clipped by 2 bases and J by 3 bases; unmatched bases: 0. Germline CDR1 and CDR2: SGHVS and FQNEAQ. The CDR3 is 13 residues long.

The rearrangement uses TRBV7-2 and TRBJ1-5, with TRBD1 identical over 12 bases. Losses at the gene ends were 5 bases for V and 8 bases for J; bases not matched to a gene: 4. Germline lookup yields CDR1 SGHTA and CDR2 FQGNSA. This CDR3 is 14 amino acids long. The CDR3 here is CASSRDRGQEPQHF. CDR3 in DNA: TGTGCCAGCAGCCGGGACAGGGGGCAGGAGCCCCAGCATTTT.

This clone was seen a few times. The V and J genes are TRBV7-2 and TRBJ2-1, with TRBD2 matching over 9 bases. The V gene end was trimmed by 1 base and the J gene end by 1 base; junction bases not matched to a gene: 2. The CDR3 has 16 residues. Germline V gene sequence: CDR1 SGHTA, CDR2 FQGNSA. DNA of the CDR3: TGTGCCAGCAGCTTAGTGGCGGGGGGGTCCTACAATGAGCAGTTCTTC. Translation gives CASSLVAGGSYNEQFF.

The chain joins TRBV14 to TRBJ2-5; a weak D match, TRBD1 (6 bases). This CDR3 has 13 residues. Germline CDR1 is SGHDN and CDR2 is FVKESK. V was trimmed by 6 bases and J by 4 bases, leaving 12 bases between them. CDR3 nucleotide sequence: TGTGCCAGCAGGAGCAGGGGCCGAGAGACCCAGTACTTC. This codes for CASRSRGRETQYF.

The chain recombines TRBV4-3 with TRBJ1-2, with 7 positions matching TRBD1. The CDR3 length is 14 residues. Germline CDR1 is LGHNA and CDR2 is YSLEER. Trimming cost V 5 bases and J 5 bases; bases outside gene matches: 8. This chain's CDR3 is CASSKQGTVYGYTF. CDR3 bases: TGCGCCAGCAGCAAGCAGGGGACAGTATATGGCTACACCTTC.

In nucleotides, the CDR3 is TGTGCCAGCAGCGTAGACGGAGCAGCCTACAATGAGCAGTTCTTC. It specifies CASSVDGAAYNEQFF. The gene calls are TRBV9 and TRBJ2-1; D remains unclear. Germline lookup yields CDR1 SGDLS and CDR2 YYNGEE. Trimming pared 0 bases from V and 2 bases from J, leaving 9 bases between. CDR3 length: 15 amino acids.

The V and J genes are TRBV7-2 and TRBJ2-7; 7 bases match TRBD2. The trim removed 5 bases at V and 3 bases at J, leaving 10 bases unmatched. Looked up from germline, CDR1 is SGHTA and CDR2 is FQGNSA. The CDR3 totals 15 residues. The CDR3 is CASSLRGASGYEQYF. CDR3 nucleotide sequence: TGTGCCAGCAGCCTTCGCGGGGCTAGCGGCTACGAGCAGTACTTC.

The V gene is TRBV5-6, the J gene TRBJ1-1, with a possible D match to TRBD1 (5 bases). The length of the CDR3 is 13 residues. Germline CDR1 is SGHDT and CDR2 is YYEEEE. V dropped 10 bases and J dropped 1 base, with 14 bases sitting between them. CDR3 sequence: CAPGRGGNTEAFF. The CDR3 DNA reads TGTGCCCCCGGGCGGGGGGGGAACACTGAAGCTTTCTTT.

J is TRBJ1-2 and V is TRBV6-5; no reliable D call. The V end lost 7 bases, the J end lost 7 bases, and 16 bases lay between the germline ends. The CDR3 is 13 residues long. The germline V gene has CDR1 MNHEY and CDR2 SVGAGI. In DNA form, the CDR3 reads TGTGCCAGCAAAAAAAAGGTCGGAGGTGGCTACACCTTC. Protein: CASKKKVGGGYTF.

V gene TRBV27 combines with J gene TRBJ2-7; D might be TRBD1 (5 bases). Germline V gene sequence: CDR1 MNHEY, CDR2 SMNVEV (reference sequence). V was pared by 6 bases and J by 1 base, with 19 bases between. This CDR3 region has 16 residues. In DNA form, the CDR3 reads TGTGCCAGCAGCCAATTCCCCCTCAGGGAATCCTACGAGCAGTACTTC. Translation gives CASSQFPLRESYEQYF.

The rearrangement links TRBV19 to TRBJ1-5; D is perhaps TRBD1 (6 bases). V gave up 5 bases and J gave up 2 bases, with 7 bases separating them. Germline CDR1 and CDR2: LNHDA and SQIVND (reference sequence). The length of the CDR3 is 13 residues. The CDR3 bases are TGTGCCAGTAGTCCAGGGGGCAATCAGCCCCAGCATTTT. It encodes CASSPGGNQPQHF.

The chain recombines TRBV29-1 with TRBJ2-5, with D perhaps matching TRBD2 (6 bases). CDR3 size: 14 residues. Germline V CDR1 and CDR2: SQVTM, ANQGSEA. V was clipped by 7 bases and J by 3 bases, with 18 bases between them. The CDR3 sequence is CSAGAGGLEETQYF. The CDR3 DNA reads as TGCAGCGCGGGAGCAGGCGGGCTGGAAGAGACCCAGTACTTC.